This is a list of T cell receptor beta chains from one sample in a study of T cell repertoires in cytomegalovirus infection. These receptors are not linked to any known antigen. TCRdb recomputed calls from the reads with MiXCR, one row per CDR3 protein. The sample has about 770,000 distinct CDR3 sequences; 25% to 35% are singletons. Material: cultured CD8+ T cells from PBMCs, obtained from culture after CMV antigen stimulation. These receptors all come from a human donor in good health (CMV status not recorded). Some clones in this sample may be carry-over from other donors' samples. The CDR3 runs from the conserved cysteine through the conserved F or W. D genes are given only for firm matches. For some rows the clone size is stated as once, few or many, or as a class when expanded; others skip it.

d_call j_call clone_size v_call cdr3_aa cdr3_nt
TRBD2 TRBJ2-7 . TRBV2 CASSEASGAAGSYEQYF TGTGCCAGCAGTGAAGCTAGTGGGGCAGCGGGATCCTACGAGCAGTACTTC
. TRBJ1-5 . TRBV19 CATDKAGSHQPQHF TGTGCCACCGACAAGGCAGGGTCGCATCAGCCCCAGCATTTT
. TRBJ1-1 few TRBV6-2/TRBV6-3 CASSYSYDWNTEAFF TGTGCCAGCAGTTACTCCTACGACTGGAACACTGAAGCTTTCTTT
TRBD2 TRBJ2-4 many TRBV7-8 CASSFGLAGYKNIQYF TGTGCCAGCAGCTTCGGACTAGCGGGGTACAAAAACATTCAGTACTTC
TRBD1 TRBJ2-1 few TRBV5-6 CASSLLAGGIGNEQFF TGTGCCAGCAGCTTGCTGGCAGGGGGCATCGGCAATGAGCAGTTCTTC
. TRBJ1-4 few TRBV9 CASSVEGSTNEKLFF TGTGCCAGCAGCGTAGAGGGGTCTACTAATGAAAAACTGTTTTTT
. TRBJ1-1 few TRBV13 CASSQAMNTEAFF TGTGCCAGCAGCCAAGCAATGAACACTGAAGCTTTCTTT
. TRBJ1-1 . TRBV4-1 CASSQEGAVNTEAFF TGCGCCAGCAGCCAAGAAGGAGCAGTGAACACTGAAGCTTTCTTT
. TRBJ1-2 . TRBV29-1 CSVPGPFGGYTF TGCAGCGTCCCCGGGCCCTTCGGAGGCTACACCTTC
. TRBJ2-7 . TRBV7-9 CASSPSGGREQYF TGTGCCAGCAGCCCATCCGGGGGGCGCGAGCAGTACTTC
. TRBJ2-1 few TRBV4-1 CASSQDLREQFF TGCGCCAGCAGCCAAGATCTACGGGAGCAGTTCTTC
. TRBJ2-3 . TRBV7-9 CASSSQRRITDTQYF TGTGCCAGCAGCTCCCAGCGGCGGATCACAGATACGCAGTATTTT
TRBD2 TRBJ2-1 few TRBV28 CASESGGGDEQFF TGTGCCAGCGAAAGCGGGGGGGGGGATGAGCAGTTCTTC
TRBD1 TRBJ1-1 . TRBV19 CASSRQGWTEAFF TGTGCCAGTAGTAGACAGGGTTGGACTGAAGCTTTCTTT
. TRBJ1-1 . TRBV6-1 CASGKPNTEAFF TGTGCCAGCGGAAAACCGAACACTGAAGCTTTCTTT
. TRBJ2-2 few TRBV12-3/TRBV12-4 CASSNRISTGELFF TGTGCCAGCAGTAACAGGATCTCCACCGGGGAGCTGTTTTTT
. TRBJ1-2 . TRBV27 CASSSRSMGYTF TGTGCCAGCAGTTCTCGATCCATGGGCTACACCTTC
. TRBJ1-5 . TRBV6-1 CASSEPAHRSNQPQHF TGTGCCAGCAGTGAGCCCGCCCATCGTAGCAATCAGCCCCAGCATTTT
. TRBJ1-5 many TRBV7-6 CASSLGGGPGNQPQHF TGTGCCAGCAGCTTGGGAGGGGGGCCGGGCAATCAGCCCCAGCATTTT
TRBD2 TRBJ2-2 . TRBV27 CNSRGGNTGELFF TGTAACAGCCGCGGGGGGAACACCGGGGAGCTGTTTTTT
. TRBJ2-6 . TRBV11-1 CASSLIMGRAGANVLTF TGTGCCAGCAGCCTAATCATGGGAAGGGCTGGGGCCAACGTCCTGACTTTC